The clone carrying this TCR beta chain was counted only a few times. Sequencing used immunoSEQ multiplex PCR; TCRdb keeps in-frame clones, though not all of them. The data contain approximately 160,000 clones, 75% to 90% of them singletons. The CDR3 totals 13 residues. Germline CDR1 reads SNHLY; CDR2 reads FYNNEI. Trimming at V came to 10 bases and at J to 2 bases, leaving 5 bases not matched to a gene. The sample belongs to a study of blood T cell repertoires in COVID-19. Whole-study context: The study drew acute and convalescent COVID-19 samples from the United States, Italy and Spain.

Residents of 24 US areas, aged roughly 18 to 89 years, made up the participants. Cohorts were determined from participant-reported clinical history. The rearrangement links TRBV2 to TRBJ1-2, with 9 bases identical to TRBD1. The sample taken for sequencing was PBMCs or T cells enriched from blood (not recorded which). This sequence was found in a woman between 45 and 60 years old who had recovered from COVID-19. CDR3 in DNA: TGTGCCAACGGGGGGACAGGGAACTATGGCTACACCTTC. It encodes CANGGTGNYGYTF. Using reference TRBV2 and TRBJ1-2 for the parts outside the CDR3, the full variable domain is EPEVTQTPSHQVTQMGQEVILRCVPISNHLYFYWYRQILGQKVEFLVSFYNNEISEKSEIFDDQFSVERPDGSNFTLKIRSTKLEDSAMYFCANGGTGNYGYTFGSGTRLTVV.